This T cell receptor (beta chain) was retrieved from a study of T-cell reconstitution after alpha-beta-depleted transplantation in children. V shed 5 bases and J shed 3 bases, with 8 bases lying between them. The CDR3 loop spans 12 amino acids. Germline V CDR1 and CDR2: SQVTM, ANQGSEA. TCRbeta library construction was performed incorporating unique molecular identifiers. A single record per CDR3 protein comes from TCRdb applying MiXCR to the PCR reads. The sample has over 300,000 distinct CDR3 sequences, approximately 10% seen once; the top ten hold around 2.5%. This clonotype was sampled from a human donor who donated a stem cell graft to a child with acute lymphoblastic leukemia. The chain carries TRBV29-1 and TRBJ2-1; tentatively, D is TRBD2 (5 bases). The sample was PBMCs from the stem cell graft donor, taken from the stem cell graft. In nucleotides, the CDR3 is TGCAGCGTTACTGACTACTACAATGAGCAGTTCTTC. Translated: CSVTDYYNEQFF.